Presented here are 15 T cell receptor beta chains from one specimen sequenced in a study of blood T cell repertoires in COVID-19. Repertoires were generated with immunoSEQ multiplex PCR, while TCRdb's copy carries only in-frame clones and drops some. Here the sample spans fewer than 400,000 clones, approximately 87% being singletons. The sample taken for sequencing was PBMCs or T cells enriched from blood (not recorded which). These receptors were collected from a woman between 50 and 59 years old who had recovered from COVID-19.

The V call is TRBV4-3, the J call TRBJ1-2; a possible D gene is TRBD1 (6 bases). V lost 2 bases and J lost 1, with 14 bases in between. The germline V gene has CDR1 LGHNA and CDR2 YSLEER. CDR3 size: 16 residues. The CDR3 reads CASSQPGQRDNYGYTF. CDR3 nucleotides: TGCGCCAGCAGCCAACCGGGACAACGAGATAACTATGGCTACACCTTC.

This clone occurred once. V is TRBV30 and J is TRBJ1-1; a weak D match, TRBD1 (5 bases). V lost 0 bases, J lost 0 bases, and 8 bases lay in between. This CDR3 is 14 amino acids long. Germline-derived CDR1 and CDR2 are GTSNPN and SVGIG (reference sequence). The CDR3 reads CAWSVGHLNTEAFF. The CDR3 nucleotides read TGTGCCTGGAGTGTAGGACACCTGAACACTGAAGCTTTCTTT.

The chain carries TRBV28 and TRBJ1-5; no clear D. Germline V lookup: CDR1 MDHEN, CDR2 SYDVKM. V was pared by 6 bases and J by 3 bases, with 18 bases between. The length of the CDR3 is 16 residues. CDR3 loop: CASSPHGRVINQPQHF. The CDR3 DNA is TGTGCCAGCAGCCCCCATGGTCGGGTCATCAATCAGCCCCAGCATTTT. Complete variable domain (other parts from reference TRBV28 and TRBJ1-5): DVKVTQSSRYLVKRTGEKVFLECVQDMDHENMFWYRQDPGLGLRLIYFSYDVKMKEKGDIPEGYSVSREKKERFSLILESASTNQTSMYLCASSPHGRVINQPQHFGDGTRLSIL.

V is TRBV7-9 and J is TRBJ1-2; D ambiguous. V lost 5 bases to trimming and J lost 3 bases, with 10 bases between them. CDR3 size: 13 residues. Germline V gene data show CDR1 as SEHNR and CDR2 as FQNEAQ (reference sequence). This chain's CDR3 is CASSLTADYGYTF. CDR3 sequence (DNA): TGTGCCAGCAGCCTTACCGCGGACTATGGCTACACCTTC. The full variable domain, in which reference TRBV7-9 and TRBJ1-2 provide the parts outside the CDR3, is DTGVSQNPRHKITKRGQNVTFRCDPISEHNRLYWYRQTLGQGPEFLTYFQNEAQLEKSRLLSDRFSAERPKGSFSTLEIQRTEQGDSAMYLCASSLTADYGYTFGSGTRLTVV.

This chain uses TRBV14 with TRBJ2-7, with TRBD2 matching 7 bases. CDR3 length: 18 amino acids. With V trimmed by 4 bases and J by 3 bases, 18 bases remained unmatched. Germline CDR1 SGHDN, CDR2 FVKESK. The CDR3 nucleotides are TGTGCCAGCAGCCCCCTTCTCCCTTCTAGCGGCAACCACTACGAGCAGTACTTC. This translates into CASSPLLPSSGNHYEQYF. The full variable domain, completed using reference TRBV14 and TRBJ2-7, is EAGVTQFPSHSVIEKGQTVTLRCDPISGHDNLYWYRRVMGKEIKFLLHFVKESKQDESGMPNNRFLAERTGGTYSTLKVQPAELEDSGVYFCASSPLLPSSGNHYEQYFGPGTRLTVT.

J is TRBJ1-2 and V is TRBV29-1; TRBD1 aligns across 8 bases. J was trimmed by 8 bases and V by 6 bases; bases with no gene match: 5. CDR1 is SQVTM and CDR2 is ANQGSEA in the germline V gene. There are 11 residues in the CDR3. This CDR3 is CSVVTGGGYTF. DNA for the CDR3: TGCAGCGTGGTAACAGGGGGAGGCTACACCTTC. The variable domain in full, completed from reference TRBV29-1 and TRBJ1-2, reads SAVISQKPSRDICQRGTSLTIQCQVDSQVTMMFWYRQQPGQSLTLIATANQGSEATYESGFVIDKFPISRPNLTFSTLTVSNMSPEDSSIYLCSVVTGGGYTFGSGTRLTVV.

This clone has just one count. The genes are TRBV10-3 and TRBJ1-5; the D is unclear. The CDR3 sequence is 11 residues long. CDR1 is ENHRY and CDR2 is SYGVKD in the germline V gene. The ends were cut back, 11 bases at V and 6 bases at J, with 11 bases in the middle. Here the CDR3 reads CAVPGSQPQHF. In nucleotides, the CDR3 is TGTGCCGTGCCAGGTTCTCAGCCCCAGCATTTT.

This chain connects TRBV6-5 to TRBJ1-6, with a weak D call TRBD1 (5 bases). The CDR3 covers 14 residues. Between the trimmed V and J ends, which lost 6 bases and 8 bases, there was a span of 14 bases. Germline CDR1 and CDR2: MNHEY and SVGAGI. The CDR3 bases are TGTGCCAGCAGAGTCGGGAGGGGCCATTCACCCCTCCACTTT. Translating gives CASRVGRGHSPLHF.

The sample holds one count of this clone. This sequence joins TRBV10-3 and TRBJ2-3, with TRBD2 as a possible D gene (5 bases). V was shortened by 10 bases and J by 6 bases, with 11 bases between the two germline ends. The CDR3 has 11 amino acids. The germline V gene encodes CDR1 ENHRY and CDR2 SYGVKD. CDR3 sequence reads: CATEVGDTQYF. CDR3 in DNA: TGTGCCACGGAGGTGGGCGATACGCAGTATTTT.

The gene calls are TRBV27 and TRBJ1-1; TRBD1 is a possible D gene (6 bases). Germline V gives CDR1 MNHEY, CDR2 SMNVEV (reference sequence). Deletions cut 3 bases from V and 3 bases from J, with 20 bases between. The CDR3 is 17 residues long. CDR3 sequence reads: CASSFHNREGAYTEAFF. The CDR3 nucleotides are TGTGCCAGCAGTTTCCACAACAGGGAGGGTGCTTACACTGAAGCTTTCTTT.

The CDR3 DNA sequence: TGTGCCAGCAGCGCCAGGAATCAGCCCCAGCATTTT. Translated, it gives CASSARNQPQHF. The J gene is TRBJ1-5, the V gene TRBV7-2; D unclear. Germline loops: CDR1 SGHTA, CDR2 FQGNSA. CDR3 length: 12 amino acids. With 5 bases removed from V and 4 bases from J, the gap between germline ends came to 6 bases. Using reference TRBV7-2 and TRBJ1-5 for the parts outside the CDR3, the full variable domain is GAGVSQSPSNKVTEKGKDVELRCDPISGHTALYWYRQSLGQGLEFLIYFQGNSAPDKSGLPSDRFSAERTGGSVSTLTIQRTQQEDSAVYLCASSARNQPQHFGDGTRLSIL.

The V call is TRBV30, the J call TRBJ1-5; 7 positions agree with TRBD1. Per germline, CDR1 GTSNPN and CDR2 SVGIG (reference sequence). There are 14 residues in the CDR3. V shed 3 bases, J shed 5 bases, and the junction held 7 bases outside the gene matches. The CDR3: CAWSAGQDYQPQHF. In DNA, the CDR3 is TGTGCCTGGAGCGCTGGACAGGACTATCAGCCCCAGCATTTT.

The sample holds one count of this clone. The CDR3 bases are TGTGCCAGCAGCCAAATTTCCTACGGGACTGAAGCTTTCTTT. It translates to CASSQISYGTEAFF. The J gene is TRBJ1-1, the V gene TRBV3-1 (or the pseudogene TRBV3-2); D remains ambiguous. The V and J ends lost 2 bases and 5 bases respectively, with 12 bases between them. The CDR3 covers 14 residues. CDR1 is LGHDT and CDR2 is YNNKEL in the germline V gene (reference sequence).

The chain joins TRBV7-3 to TRBJ2-3, with 7 bases that match TRBD2. This CDR3 contains 15 residues. The ends lost 2 bases at V and 0 bases at J; junction bases unmatched: 2. Germline values: CDR1 SGHTA, CDR2 FQGTGA. CDR3 sequence reads: CASSLEAGSTDTQYF. CDR3 nucleotide sequence: TGTGCCAGCAGCTTAGAAGCGGGAAGCACAGATACGCAGTATTTT.

The V call is TRBV4-1, the J call TRBJ1-2; a possible D gene is TRBD1 (5 bases). The germline gives CDR1 MGHRA, CDR2 YSYEKL. The CDR3 covers 16 residues. V was shortened by 2 bases and J by 4 bases, with 17 bases between the two germline ends. CDR3 nucleotides: TGCGCCAGCAGCCAACTTACCCAGGGAGGAGGCTATGGCTACACCTTC. Encoded protein: CASSQLTQGGGYGYTF.